These T cell receptor beta chains were read from a single sample in a study of T cell responses to AZD1222 COVID-19 vaccine. TCRdb's copy holds only in-frame clones and misses some; the assay was immunoSEQ multiplex PCR. This sample has 150,000 or so clones, with approximately 89% found just once. The sample consisted of peripheral blood, taken on day 0 of AZD1222 vaccination. The receptors originated from an adult in good health. The CDR3 runs from the conserved cysteine through the conserved F or W. A D gene is named only where the DNA matches it firmly. Some rows mark clone size as missing; the rest say once, few, many or name a class of expanded clone.

d_call	v_call	clone_size	j_call	cdr3_aa	cdr3_nt
TRBD2	TRBV5-4	NA	TRBJ2-5	CASSLVGLVRGQETQYF	TGTGCCAGCAGCTTGGTAGGACTAGTGAGAGGGCAAGAGACCCAGTACTTC
TRBD2	TRBV9	NA	TRBJ2-7	CASGPRPGTSGFPYEQYF	TGTGCCAGCGGTCCCCGTCCTGGGACTAGCGGGTTTCCCTACGAGCAGTACTTC
NA	TRBV28	NA	TRBJ2-1	CASSLGFRGQFF	TGTGCCAGCAGTTTAGGGTTCAGAGGGCAGTTCTTC
TRBD1	TRBV15	NA	TRBJ2-3	CATSQGQGGTDTQYF	TGTGCCACCAGCCAGGGACAGGGAGGGACAGATACGCAGTATTTT
NA	TRBV27	NA	TRBJ1-2	CASGRHSNYGYTF	TGTGCCAGCGGCAGACACTCCAATTATGGCTACACCTTC
TRBD1	TRBV28	once	TRBJ1-3	CASTWGTVGNTIYF	TGTGCCAGCACCTGGGGGACAGTTGGAAACACCATATATTTT
NA	TRBV7-2	NA	TRBJ2-1	CASSFRSSYNEQFF	TGTGCCAGCAGCTTCAGAAGCTCCTACAATGAGCAGTTCTTC
NA	TRBV12-3/TRBV12-4	NA	TRBJ2-7	CASRQGTEQYF	TGTGCCAGCAGACAGGGCACCGAGCAGTACTTC
NA	TRBV7-3	NA	TRBJ2-1	CASSLQYNEQFF	TGTGCCAGCAGCCTCCAGTACAATGAGCAGTTCTTC
NA	TRBV6-5	NA	TRBJ2-6	CASSHLSGANVLTF	TGTGCCAGCAGCCATCTTTCTGGGGCCAACGTCCTGACTTTC
NA	TRBV11-3	NA	TRBJ2-2	CASSAGAGELFF	TGTGCCAGCAGCGCAGGGGCCGGGGAGCTGTTTTTT
TRBD1	TRBV5-4	NA	TRBJ1-3	CASSLGTGIGNTIYF	TGTGCCAGCAGCCTAGGGACAGGGATCGGAAACACCATATATTTT
NA	TRBV6-2/TRBV6-3	NA	TRBJ1-2	CASSYLGGGYTF	TGTGCCAGCAGTTACCTGGGAGGTGGCTACACCTTC
TRBD1	TRBV13	once	TRBJ1-4	CASSYRQGGIEKLFF	TGTGCCAGCAGCTACCGACAGGGAGGTATTGAAAAACTGTTTTTT
NA	TRBV6-1	NA	TRBJ1-1	CASSEQVGPYGAFF	TGTGCCAGCAGTGAGCAGGTTGGGCCTTATGGAGCTTTCTTT
NA	TRBV6-5	NA	TRBJ2-7	CASSYRTSYEQYF	TGTGCCAGCAGTTACAGGACCTCCTACGAGCAGTACTTC
TRBD1	TRBV2	NA	TRBJ1-4	CASQTDRDEKLFF	TGTGCCAGCCAAACTGACAGGGACGAAAAACTGTTTTTT
NA	TRBV5-1	NA	TRBJ1-2	CASSDPALGYTF	TGCGCCAGCAGCGACCCGGCCCTTGGCTACACCTTC
NA	TRBV12-2	few	TRBJ2-1	CASRSIANNEQFF	TGTGCAAGTCGCTCAATCGCGAACAATGAGCAGTTCTTC
NA	TRBV5-1	NA	TRBJ1-3	CASSLGGSGNTIYF	TGCGCCAGCAGCTTGGGAGGCTCTGGAAACACCATATATTTT
TRBD1	TRBV5-6	NA	TRBJ1-1	CASVQGAYMSEAFF	TGTGCCAGCGTCCAGGGGGCCTATATGTCTGAAGCTTTCTTT
TRBD1	TRBV6-5	once	TRBJ1-2	CASSYGQGEGYTF	TGTGCCAGCAGCTATGGACAGGGGGAAGGCTACACCTTC
NA	TRBV11-3	once	TRBJ1-1	CASRFEGVNTEAFF	TGTGCCAGCAGGTTTGAAGGCGTGAACACTGAAGCTTTCTTT
TRBD1	TRBV12-3/TRBV12-4	NA	TRBJ1-2	CASTTGLRGYTF	TGTGCCAGCACGACAGGGCTAAGGGGCTACACCTTC
TRBD1	TRBV5-5	once	TRBJ2-7	CASSFGTGGYEQYF	TGTGCCAGCAGCTTCGGGACAGGGGGCTACGAGCAGTACTTC
NA	TRBV7-3	few	TRBJ2-3	CASSLSGGSGDTQYF	TGTGCCAGCAGCTTAAGCGGCGGATCGGGAGATACGCAGTATTTT
NA	TRBV29-1	NA	TRBJ2-4	CSVEDGGLAKNIQYF	TGCAGCGTTGAAGATGGAGGCCTAGCCAAAAACATTCAGTACTTC
TRBD1	TRBV20-1	NA	TRBJ2-3	CSASGQGGTDTQYF	TGCAGTGCTAGTGGACAGGGGGGCACAGATACGCAGTATTTT
NA	TRBV19	NA	TRBJ1-5	CASSMPGVRYNQPQHF	TGTGCCAGTAGTATGCCAGGGGTCCGGTACAATCAGCCCCAGCATTTT
NA	TRBV20-1	few	TRBJ1-1	CSANLHDGAFF	TGCAGTGCTAACCTTCACGACGGAGCTTTCTTT
TRBD1	TRBV27	once	TRBJ1-2	CASRDRVALPYGYTF	TGTGCCAGCAGGGACAGGGTGGCCCTCCCCTATGGCTACACCTTC
NA	TRBV6-5	NA	TRBJ2-1	CASSRYNEQFF	TGTGCCAGCAGCCGTTACAATGAGCAGTTCTTC
TRBD1	TRBV4-3	NA	TRBJ2-5	CASSQAASGQGQETQYF	TGCGCCAGCAGCCAAGCCGCCTCGGGACAGGGGCAAGAGACCCAGTACTTC
NA	TRBV2	NA	TRBJ2-1	CASSVRAGPDNEQFF	TGTGCCAGCAGCGTCCGAGCGGGCCCTGACAATGAGCAGTTCTTC
NA	TRBV27	once	TRBJ1-4	CASRTDLGTNEKLFF	TGTGCCAGCAGGACCGACTTAGGAACTAATGAAAAACTGTTTTTT
NA	TRBV9	NA	TRBJ2-3	CASNIQGEPDTQYF	TGTGCCAGCAATATTCAGGGAGAACCAGATACGCAGTATTTT
NA	TRBV5-4	few	TRBJ2-7	CASSLALATEQYF	TGTGCCAGCAGCTTGGCCCTAGCGACCGAGCAGTACTTC
TRBD1	TRBV4-3	NA	TRBJ2-7	CASSQDLRGPLLEQYF	TGCGCCAGCAGCCAAGATTTGAGGGGGCCTCTCCTCGAGCAGTACTTC
NA	TRBV19	NA	TRBJ1-2	CASSVAAYGYTF	TGTGCCAGTAGCGTTGCGGCCTATGGCTACACCTTC
TRBD2	TRBV4-3	NA	TRBJ2-7	CASSQESSGMAYEQYF	TGCGCCAGCAGCCAAGAATCCAGCGGGATGGCCTACGAGCAGTACTTC
NA	TRBV25-1	NA	TRBJ1-2	CASAWAYGYTF	TGTGCCAGTGCGTGGGCCTATGGCTACACCTTC
NA	TRBV9	NA	TRBJ1-1	CASSVDGTEAFF	TGTGCCAGCAGCGTAGACGGGACAGAAGCTTTCTTT
TRBD2	TRBV5-4	NA	TRBJ2-2	CASSQGLAGVPGELFF	TGTGCCAGCAGCCAAGGACTAGCGGGAGTACCCGGGGAGCTGTTTTTT
NA	TRBV18	NA	TRBJ1-1	CASSPGPGMNTEAFF	TGTGCCAGCTCACCGGGGCCGGGGATGAACACTGAAGCTTTCTTT
TRBD2	TRBV9	NA	TRBJ2-2	CASSGGYSGSHTGELFF	TGTGCCAGCAGCGGGGGATATAGCGGGAGCCACACCGGGGAGCTGTTTTTT
TRBD1	TRBV19	few	TRBJ1-5	CASSTTGGGGTNQPQHF	TGTGCCAGTAGTACCACAGGGGGCGGAGGAACCAATCAGCCCCAGCATTTT